This is a list of T cell receptor beta chains from one sample in a study of high-grade serous ovarian cancer treatment subgroups. Produced via immunoSEQ multiplex PCR; TCRdb's table is partial and in-frame only. The sample lists more than 1,500 clones; 65% to 80% were seen once. Sequencing was done on a sample of tumor tissue. The receptors stem from a human donor with high-grade serous ovarian cancer. Both conserved end residues are part of each CDR3. Each record gives: clone size, V gene, J gene, D gene, CDR3 length, CDR3 DNA, CDR3 protein. The D gene is left open where the match is weak. Expanded clones are given a class, and other clones once, few, many or no size at all.

.	TRBV30	TRBJ2-3	.	13	TGTGCCTGGAGTGGATTACGCACAGATACGCAGTATTTT	CAWSGLRTDTQYF
.	TRBV19	TRBJ2-3	TRBD2	15	TGTGCCAGTAGTATAGCTAGCGGATTCACAGATACGCAGTATTTT	CASSIASGFTDTQYF
.	TRBV28	TRBJ2-4	TRBD2	17	TGTGCCAGCAGAAGACACCAGGGCGGGGGGACCAAAAACATTCAGTACTTC	CASRRHQGGGTKNIQYF
.	TRBV6-6	TRBJ2-7	TRBD2	15	TGTGCCAGCAGTTCGGGACTAGCGGGGGGAAGCGAGCAGTACTTC	CASSSGLAGGSEQYF
.	TRBV5-6	TRBJ2-2	.	14	TGTGCCAGCAGCTTGGGACAGAACACCGGGGAGCTGTTTTTT	CASSLGQNTGELFF
.	TRBV29-1	TRBJ2-2	TRBD1	13	TGCAGCGTTCGCACAGGGGAATACGGGGAGCTGTTTTTT	CSVRTGEYGELFF
once	TRBV4-3	TRBJ2-7	TRBD1	17	TGCGCCAGCAGCCAAGAACTTACAGGACAGGGGAGCTACGAGCAGTACTTC	CASSQELTGQGSYEQYF
.	TRBV4-3	TRBJ2-6	.	18	TGCGCCAGCAGCCAAGTCCTCCCGGGGGCGAATGGGGCCAACGTCCTGACTTTC	CASSQVLPGANGANVLTF
.	TRBV28	TRBJ1-2	.	11	TGTGCCAGCAATGCTAACTATGGCTACACCTTC	CASNANYGYTF
.	TRBV29-1	TRBJ2-7	TRBD1	13	TGCAGCGCCAAACGGGACAGCTCCTACGAGCAGTACTTC	CSAKRDSSYEQYF
.	TRBV11-1	TRBJ2-7	.	11	TGTGCCAGCAGCTCATCCTACGAGCAGTACTTC	CASSSSYEQYF
once	TRBV2	TRBJ2-7	TRBD2	14	TGTGCCAGCAGTGATCCGACTAGCCTGGGCGAGCAGTACTTC	CASSDPTSLGEQYF
.	TRBV5-6	TRBJ2-2	.	15	TGTGCCAGCAGCTTGGTCCAGGGTGACACCGGGGAGCTGTTTTTT	CASSLVQGDTGELFF
.	TRBV7-9	TRBJ2-7	.	15	TGTGCCAGCAGCCCTGGACTGGGAATTAACTACGAGCAGTACTTC	CASSPGLGINYEQYF
.	TRBV7-3	TRBJ2-2	TRBD2	16	TGTGCCAGCAGCTTATCCCCTAGCGGACCTACCGGGGAGCTGTTTTTT	CASSLSPSGPTGELFF
.	TRBV5-1	TRBJ1-1	TRBD1	15	TGCGCCAGCAGCTTCGACAGGGGTAAGGACACTGAAGCTTTCTTT	CASSFDRGKDTEAFF
.	TRBV4-1	TRBJ2-1	.	14	TGCGCCAGCAGCCAAGCCGGACTGGGGAGAGAGCAGTTCTTC	CASSQAGLGREQFF
.	TRBV7-2	TRBJ1-2	TRBD1	15	TGTGCCAGCAGTACCCGGGACAGGGGTTCCTATGGCTACACCTTC	CASSTRDRGSYGYTF
once	TRBV9	TRBJ1-1	.	13	TGTGCCAGCAGCGTGGGGCAGGACACTGAAGCTTTCTTT	CASSVGQDTEAFF
.	TRBV11-3	TRBJ2-2	TRBD2	16	TGTGCCAGCAGCTCTCGGACTAGCGGGAGCGTCGGGGAGCTGTTTTTT	CASSSRTSGSVGELFF
.	TRBV19	TRBJ2-1	TRBD2	14	TGTGCCAGTAGCGGGGGACTAGCTTACAATGAGCAGTTCTTC	CASSGGLAYNEQFF
.	TRBV5-4	TRBJ2-7	.	12	TGTGCCACCCTGGACAGCTCCTACGAGCAGTACTTC	CATLDSSYEQYF
.	TRBV4-2	TRBJ2-7	TRBD2	16	TGTGCCAGCAGCCAAGAGAGAGGGACTAGCGGTTACGAGCAGTACTTC	CASSQERGTSGYEQYF
.	TRBV19	TRBJ2-7	TRBD1	15	TGTGCCAGTAGAAAAACCGGGACAGGAGCGTACGAGCAGTACTTC	CASRKTGTGAYEQYF
.	TRBV5-6	TRBJ2-7	TRBD1	14	TGTGCCAGCAGCGGAACCGGGACAGGCCCCGAGCAGTACTTC	CASSGTGTGPEQYF
.	TRBV5-6	TRBJ2-7	.	14	TGTGCCAGCAGCTACGGGGAGGACACCTACGAGCAGTACTTC	CASSYGEDTYEQYF
.	TRBV15	TRBJ2-6	TRBD1	18	TGTGCCACCAGCAGAGAGGACAGGTCCAACTCTGGGGCCAACGTCCTGACTTTC	CATSREDRSNSGANVLTF
.	TRBV4-1	TRBJ2-1	TRBD2	15	TGCGCCAGCAGCCAAGATTCTTTAGCGGGCACCCCCCAGTTCTTC	CASSQDSLAGTPQFF
.	TRBV11-3	TRBJ1-2	TRBD1	15	TGTGCCAGCAGCCACGACAGGGGGCGCGTCTATGGCTACACCTTC	CASSHDRGRVYGYTF
few	TRBV10-3	TRBJ1-1	TRBD1	14	TGTGCCATCAGCGAGGGACAGGGGAGCACTGAAGCTTTCTTT	CAISEGQGSTEAFF
.	TRBV10-2	TRBJ2-5	.	13	TGCGCCAGCAGTGAGCACCAACAAGAGACCCAGTACTTC	CASSEHQQETQYF
.	TRBV2	TRBJ1-4	.	16	TGTGCCAGCAAAGGGAGGACGCCTTCAACTAATGAAAAACTGTTTTTT	CASKGRTPSTNEKLFF
.	TRBV4-3	TRBJ2-7	.	15	TGCGCCAGCAGCCAAGGAACTAGCCGCTCCTACGAGCAGTACTTC	CASSQGTSRSYEQYF
once	TRBV6-5	TRBJ2-3	TRBD2	15	TGTGCCAGCAGGATCGGGACTAGCGGCACAGGTACGCAGTATTTT	CASRIGTSGTGTQYF
.	TRBV28	TRBJ2-3	TRBD2	18	TGTGCCAGCAGCCATACTAGCGGGAGGGCCGATAGCACAGATACGCAGTATTTT	CASSHTSGRADSTDTQYF
.	TRBV15	TRBJ2-5	.	15	TGTGCCACCAGCAGAGAAGGGACCCAGCAAGAGACCCAGTACTTC	CATSREGTQQETQYF
.	TRBV5-1	TRBJ1-3	TRBD1	16	TGCGCCAGCAGACCACTGGGGGACAGTACTGGAAACACCATATATTTT	CASRPLGDSTGNTIYF
.	TRBV5-1	TRBJ2-5	.	16	TGCGCCAGCAGCTTGGCATTAGGCGGCAGGTTGGAGACCCAGTACTTC	CASSLALGGRLETQYF
.	TRBV5-1	TRBJ2-2	.	13	TGCGCCAGCAGCTCGGGGAACACCGGGGAGCTGTTTTTT	CASSSGNTGELFF
.	TRBV4-3	TRBJ1-1	.	12	TGCGCCAGCAGCCGGACGGGCACTGAAGCTTTCTTT	CASSRTGTEAFF
.	TRBV6-6	TRBJ2-3	TRBD2	16	TGTGCCAGCAGGGGGCCGGGACTAGCTAGCACAGATACGCAGTATTTT	CASRGPGLASTDTQYF
.	TRBV9	TRBJ1-6	.	15	TGTGCCAGCAGCGTAGGTCGGCAGGGGAATTCACCCCTCCACTTT	CASSVGRQGNSPLHF
.	TRBV5-1	TRBJ1-1	.	15	TGCGCCAGCACTACTTATGGACAGTCTAACACTGAAGCTTTCTTT	CASTTYGQSNTEAFF
.	TRBV2	TRBJ2-7	TRBD2	13	TGTGCCAGCAGTGGACTAGCGGGATACGAGCAGTACTTC	CASSGLAGYEQYF
.	TRBV9	TRBJ2-2	TRBD1	15	TGTGCCAGCAGCGTAAGGGACAGGGAGACCGGGGAGCTGTTTTTT	CASSVRDRETGELFF
.	TRBV15	TRBJ1-3	.	13	TGTGCCACCAGCAGAGAGGCCGGAAACACCATATATTTT	CATSREAGNTIYF
.	TRBV28	TRBJ2-3	TRBD1	17	TGTGCCAGCAGCACTTTCGACAGGGGGTTCGGCACAGATACGCAGTATTTT	CASSTFDRGFGTDTQYF